Here is one T cell receptor beta chain with its context. The target antigen is unknown. The data are from a study of shared clonotypes between healthy human individuals. Study-wide points: Naive CD4 clonotypes were shared across a handful of donors at roughly 5.5%.

Some clones are missing from TCRdb's copy, which holds only in-frame ones; the method was immunoSEQ multiplex PCR. Seen here are roughly 1,500,000 clones, about 98.5% observed once, and the top ten hold over 0.3%. From CD4+ cells came CD45RA+ naive and CD45RA-negative memory subsets. Sequenced: naive CD4+ T cells sorted from blood. Documented subset: CD45RA+ positively selected. This TCR came from a man younger than 40 in good health.

The CDR3 sequence: CASSQGRRDGSRPGNTIYF. The CDR3 DNA is TGCGCCAGCAGCCAAGGCCGAAGGGACGGGTCTCGGCCTGGAAACACCATATATTTT. This chain joins TRBV4-1 and TRBJ1-3; TRBD1 might be the D (5 bases). Per the germline V gene, CDR1 is MGHRA and CDR2 is YSYEKL. The CDR3 has 19 residues. Trimming stripped 1 base from V and 2 bases from J, with 21 bases between.